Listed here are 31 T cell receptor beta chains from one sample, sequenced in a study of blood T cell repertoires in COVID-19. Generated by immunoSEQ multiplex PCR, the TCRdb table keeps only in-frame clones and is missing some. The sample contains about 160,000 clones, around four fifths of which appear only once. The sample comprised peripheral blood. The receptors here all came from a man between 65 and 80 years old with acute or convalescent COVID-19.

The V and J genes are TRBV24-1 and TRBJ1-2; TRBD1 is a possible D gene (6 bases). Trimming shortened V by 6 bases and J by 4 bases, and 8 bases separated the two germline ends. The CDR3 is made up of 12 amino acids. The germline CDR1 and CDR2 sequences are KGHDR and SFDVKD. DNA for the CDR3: TGTGCCACCAGTCGAGGGGGCTATGGCTACACCTTC. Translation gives CATSRGGYGYTF.

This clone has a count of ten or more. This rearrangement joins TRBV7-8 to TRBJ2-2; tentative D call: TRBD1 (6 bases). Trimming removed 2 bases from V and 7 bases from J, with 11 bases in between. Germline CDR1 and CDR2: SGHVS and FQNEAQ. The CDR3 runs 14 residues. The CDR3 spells CASSLPGENGELFF. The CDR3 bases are TGTGCCAGCAGCTTACCAGGGGAGAACGGGGAGCTGTTTTTT.

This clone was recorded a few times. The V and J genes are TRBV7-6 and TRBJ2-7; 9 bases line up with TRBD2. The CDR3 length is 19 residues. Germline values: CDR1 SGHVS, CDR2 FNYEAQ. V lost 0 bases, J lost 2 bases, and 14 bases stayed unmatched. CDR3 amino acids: CASSLAAASGASTTYEQYF. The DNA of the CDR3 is TGTGCCAGCAGCTTAGCGGCGGCTAGCGGGGCCTCAACCACCTACGAGCAGTACTTC.

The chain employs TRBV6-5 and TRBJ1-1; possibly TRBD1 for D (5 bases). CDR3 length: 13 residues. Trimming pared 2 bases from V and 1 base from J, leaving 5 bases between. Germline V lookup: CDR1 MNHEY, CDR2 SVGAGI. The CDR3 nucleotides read TGTGCCAGCAGTTACGGACAGAACACTGAAGCTTTCTTT. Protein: CASSYGQNTEAFF.

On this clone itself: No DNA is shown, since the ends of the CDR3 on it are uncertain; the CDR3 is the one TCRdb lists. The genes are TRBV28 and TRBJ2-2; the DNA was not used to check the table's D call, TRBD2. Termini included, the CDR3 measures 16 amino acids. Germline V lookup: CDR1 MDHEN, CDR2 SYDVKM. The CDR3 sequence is CASSSSGLAYTGELFF.

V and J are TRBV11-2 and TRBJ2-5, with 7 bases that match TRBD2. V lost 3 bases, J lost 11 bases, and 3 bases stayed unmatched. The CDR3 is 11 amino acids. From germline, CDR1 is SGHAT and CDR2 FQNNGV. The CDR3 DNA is TGTGCCAGCAGCTTCGGACTAGTTCAGTACTTC. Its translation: CASSFGLVQYF.

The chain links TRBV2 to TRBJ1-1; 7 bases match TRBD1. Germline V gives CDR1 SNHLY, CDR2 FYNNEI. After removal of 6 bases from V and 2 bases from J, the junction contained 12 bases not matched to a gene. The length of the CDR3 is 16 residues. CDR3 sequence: CASRVLRDRGNTEAFF. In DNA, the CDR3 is TGTGCCAGCAGGGTTCTCCGGGACAGAGGCAACACTGAAGCTTTCTTT.

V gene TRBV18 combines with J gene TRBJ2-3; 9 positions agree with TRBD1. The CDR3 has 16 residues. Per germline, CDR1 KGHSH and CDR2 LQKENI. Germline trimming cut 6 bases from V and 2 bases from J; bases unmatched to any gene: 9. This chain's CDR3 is CASSRIRTGDTDTQYF. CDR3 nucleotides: TGTGCCAGCTCCCGGATAAGGACAGGGGACACAGATACGCAGTATTTT.

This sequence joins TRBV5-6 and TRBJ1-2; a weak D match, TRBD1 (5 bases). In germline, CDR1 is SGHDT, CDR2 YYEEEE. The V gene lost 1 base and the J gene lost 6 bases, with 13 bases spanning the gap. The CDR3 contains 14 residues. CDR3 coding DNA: TGTGCCAGCAGCTTGAGCGACAGATCTAATGGCTACACCTTC. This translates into CASSLSDRSNGYTF.

The CDR3 coding sequence is TGCGCCAGGGGGACAGGGGCTGGGGCCAACGTCCTGACTTTC. Translation gives CARGTGAGANVLTF. The chain is built from TRBV5-1 and TRBJ2-6, with 10 bases identical to TRBD1. The CDR3 has 14 residues. CDR1 is SGHRS, CDR2 YFSETQ, per germline. Unmatched junction bases numbered 1, after V lost 8 bases and J lost 2 bases.

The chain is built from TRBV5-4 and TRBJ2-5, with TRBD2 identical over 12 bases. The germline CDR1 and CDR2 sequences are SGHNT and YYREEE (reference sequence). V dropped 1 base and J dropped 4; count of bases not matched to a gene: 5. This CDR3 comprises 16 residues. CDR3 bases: TGTGCCAGCAGCTTGTCTAGCGGGGGGGCCGGAGAGACCCAGTACTTC. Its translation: CASSLSSGGAGETQYF.

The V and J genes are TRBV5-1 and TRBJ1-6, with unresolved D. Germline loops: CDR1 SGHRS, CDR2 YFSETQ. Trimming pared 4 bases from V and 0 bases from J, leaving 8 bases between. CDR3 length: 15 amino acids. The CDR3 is CASSGGGSYNSPLHF. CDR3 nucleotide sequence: TGCGCCAGCAGCGGAGGTGGCTCCTATAATTCACCCCTCCACTTT.

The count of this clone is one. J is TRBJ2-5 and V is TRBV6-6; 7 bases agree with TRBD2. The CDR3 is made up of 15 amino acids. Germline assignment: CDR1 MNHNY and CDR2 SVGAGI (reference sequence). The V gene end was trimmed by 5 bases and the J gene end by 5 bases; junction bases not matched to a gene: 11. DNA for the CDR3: TGTGCCAGCAGTCCCGGGACCTCCGGGGGGGAGACCCAGTACTTC. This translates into CASSPGTSGGETQYF.

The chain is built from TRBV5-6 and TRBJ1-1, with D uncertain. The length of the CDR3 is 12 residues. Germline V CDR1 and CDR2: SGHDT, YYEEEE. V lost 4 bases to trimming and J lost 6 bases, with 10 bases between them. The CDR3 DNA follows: TGTGCCAGCAGCCCCCGGCGGGCTGAAGCTTTCTTT. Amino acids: CASSPRRAEAFF.

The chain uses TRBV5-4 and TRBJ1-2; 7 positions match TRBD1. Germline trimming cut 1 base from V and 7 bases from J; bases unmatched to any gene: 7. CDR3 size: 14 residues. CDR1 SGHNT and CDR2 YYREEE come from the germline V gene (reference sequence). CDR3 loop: CASSLKGAVGGYTF. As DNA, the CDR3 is TGTGCCAGCAGCTTGAAGGGGGCGGTAGGTGGCTACACCTTC.

The CDR3, as DNA: TGTGCCAGCAGCTTAGGTAGTCTGACAGGGATTGGGGGCTACACCTTC. This encodes CASSLGSLTGIGGYTF. This chain uses TRBV7-9 with TRBJ1-2, with TRBD1 identical over 7 bases. Germline trimming cut 1 base from V and 8 bases from J; bases unmatched to any gene: 13. Germline V gives CDR1 SEHNR, CDR2 FQNEAQ (reference sequence). This CDR3 has 16 amino acids.

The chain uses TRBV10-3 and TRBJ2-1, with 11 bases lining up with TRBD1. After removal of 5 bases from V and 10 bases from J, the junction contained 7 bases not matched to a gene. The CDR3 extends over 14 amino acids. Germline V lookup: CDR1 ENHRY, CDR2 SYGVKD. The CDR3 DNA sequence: TGTGCCATCAGTCCGGGACAGGGGGTCGACGAGCAGTTCTTC. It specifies CAISPGQGVDEQFF.

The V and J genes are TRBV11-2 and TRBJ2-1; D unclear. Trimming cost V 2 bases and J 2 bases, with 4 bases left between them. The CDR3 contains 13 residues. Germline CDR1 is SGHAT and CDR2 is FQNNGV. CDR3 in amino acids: CASSLIAYNEQFF. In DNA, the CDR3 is TGTGCCAGCAGCTTAATAGCCTACAATGAGCAGTTCTTC.

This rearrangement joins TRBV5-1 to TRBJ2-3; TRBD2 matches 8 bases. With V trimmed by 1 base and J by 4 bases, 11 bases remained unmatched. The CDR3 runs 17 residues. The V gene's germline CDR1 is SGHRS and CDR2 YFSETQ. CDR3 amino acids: CASSLFPGGPTADTQYF. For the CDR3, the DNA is TGCGCCAGCAGCTTGTTTCCGGGAGGGCCCACCGCAGATACGCAGTATTTT.

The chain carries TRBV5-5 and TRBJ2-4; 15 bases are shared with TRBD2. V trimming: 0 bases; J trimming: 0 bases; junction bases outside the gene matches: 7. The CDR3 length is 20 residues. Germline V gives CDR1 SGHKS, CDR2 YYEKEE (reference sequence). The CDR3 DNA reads TGTGCCAGCAGCTTGGGTGGGACTAGCGGGGGGATACTAGCCAAAAACATTCAGTACTTC. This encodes CASSLGGTSGGILAKNIQYF.

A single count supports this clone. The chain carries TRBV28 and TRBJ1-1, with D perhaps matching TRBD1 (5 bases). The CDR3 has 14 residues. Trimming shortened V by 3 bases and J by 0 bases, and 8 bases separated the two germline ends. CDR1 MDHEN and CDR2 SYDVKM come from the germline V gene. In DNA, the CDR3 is TGTGCCAGCAGTTTCGGGGGGATGAACACTGAAGCTTTCTTT. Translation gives CASSFGGMNTEAFF.

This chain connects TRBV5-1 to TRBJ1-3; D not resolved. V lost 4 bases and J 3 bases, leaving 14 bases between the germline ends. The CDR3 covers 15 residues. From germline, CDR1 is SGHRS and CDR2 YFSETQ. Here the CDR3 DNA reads TGCGCCAGCAGCCCCCGAGAAATGCTTGGAAACACCATATATTTT. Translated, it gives CASSPREMLGNTIYF.

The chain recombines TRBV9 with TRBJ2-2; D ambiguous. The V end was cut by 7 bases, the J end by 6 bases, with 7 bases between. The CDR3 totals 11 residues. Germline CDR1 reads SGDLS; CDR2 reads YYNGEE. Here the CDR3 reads CASWSSGELFF. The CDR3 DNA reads TGTGCCAGCTGGAGCTCCGGGGAGCTGTTTTTT.

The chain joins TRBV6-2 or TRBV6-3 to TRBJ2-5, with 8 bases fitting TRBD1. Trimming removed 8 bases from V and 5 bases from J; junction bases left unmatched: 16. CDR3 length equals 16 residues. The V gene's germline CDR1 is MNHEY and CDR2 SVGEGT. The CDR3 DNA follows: TGTGCCAGCTGCCTCTTTAGCGACAGGGGTGACGAGACCCAGTACTTC. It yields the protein CASCLFSDRGDETQYF.

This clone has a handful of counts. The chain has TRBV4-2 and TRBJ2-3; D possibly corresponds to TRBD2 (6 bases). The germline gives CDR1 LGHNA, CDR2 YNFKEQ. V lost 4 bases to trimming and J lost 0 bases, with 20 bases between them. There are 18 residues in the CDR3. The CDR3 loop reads CASSLQMASDTSTDTQYF. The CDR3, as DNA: TGTGCCAGCAGCCTTCAGATGGCTAGCGACACTAGCACAGATACGCAGTATTTT.

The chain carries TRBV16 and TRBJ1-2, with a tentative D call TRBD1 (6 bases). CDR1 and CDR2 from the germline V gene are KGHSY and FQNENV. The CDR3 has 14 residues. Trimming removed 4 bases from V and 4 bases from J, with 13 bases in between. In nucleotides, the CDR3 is TGTGCCAGCAGCCCCAAAATGGACAGCTATGGCTACACCTTC. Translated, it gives CASSPKMDSYGYTF.

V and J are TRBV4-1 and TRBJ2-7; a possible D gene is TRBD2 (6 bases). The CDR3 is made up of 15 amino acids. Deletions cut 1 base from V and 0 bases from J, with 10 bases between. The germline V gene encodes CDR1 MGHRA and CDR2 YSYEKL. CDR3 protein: CASSQAEGYSYEQYF. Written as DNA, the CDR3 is TGCGCCAGCAGCCAAGCGGAGGGTTACTCCTACGAGCAGTACTTC.

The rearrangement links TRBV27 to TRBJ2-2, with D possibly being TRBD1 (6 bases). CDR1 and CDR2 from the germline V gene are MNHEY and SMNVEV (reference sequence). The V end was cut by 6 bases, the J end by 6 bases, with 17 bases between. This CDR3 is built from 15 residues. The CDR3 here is CASSQGRGSSGELFF. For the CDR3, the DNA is TGTGCCAGCAGCCAGGGGCGCGGTTCGTCCGGGGAGCTGTTTTTT.

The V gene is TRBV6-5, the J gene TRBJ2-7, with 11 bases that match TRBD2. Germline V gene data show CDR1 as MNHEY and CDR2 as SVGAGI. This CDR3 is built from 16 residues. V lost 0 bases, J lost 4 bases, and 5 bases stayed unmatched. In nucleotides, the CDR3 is TGTGCCAGCAGTTACTCGAAGACTAGCGGGAAATACGAGCAGTACTTC. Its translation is CASSYSKTSGKYEQYF.

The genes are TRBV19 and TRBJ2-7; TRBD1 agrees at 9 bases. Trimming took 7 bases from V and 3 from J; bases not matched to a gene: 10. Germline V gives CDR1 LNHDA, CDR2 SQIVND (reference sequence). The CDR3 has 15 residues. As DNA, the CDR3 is TGTGCCAGTACCCCCGGACAGGGGAGAATCTACGAGCAGTACTTC. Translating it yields CASTPGQGRIYEQYF.

The CDR3: CASSAWTGGYEQYF. CDR3 DNA: TGTGCCAGCAGCGCGTGGACAGGGGGCTACGAGCAGTACTTC. The genes are TRBV9 and TRBJ2-7, with TRBD1 matching over 10 bases. CDR1 and CDR2 (germline): SGDLS, YYNGEE. The CDR3 is 14 residues long. J lost 3 bases, V lost 3 bases, and 3 bases had no gene match.